This TCR beta chain was recorded in a study of cytomegalovirus exposure and HLA in healthy donors. Findings of the study overall: Most TCR sequences showed up rarely, but some public TCRs showed up in many donors. The HLA-A and HLA-B alleles of most subjects were reportedly predicted accurately from TCR beta sequences. Confirmation was obtained in vitro that a few CMV-associated chains are specific for CMV antigens.

A note on this clone: Its specificity is unknown.

Nominally healthy donors were sampled, though unrecorded immune exposures were likely. V lost 2 bases and J lost 7, with 11 bases in between. The CDR3 runs to 12 residues. Germline V gene data show CDR1 as SQVTM and CDR2 as ANQGSEA. The PCR made use of 60 Vbeta and 13 Jbeta primers. TCRdb's copy holds only in-frame clones and misses some; the assay was immunoSEQ multiplex PCR. The table lists about 140,000 clones. This receptor was taken from a male donor in good health and CMV-seronegative. Sequenced material: PBMCs. The chain carries TRBV29-1 and TRBJ1-2; perhaps TRBD1 as D (5 bases). CDR3 loop: CSVEFFGGGYTF. In DNA, the CDR3 is TGCAGCGTTGAATTCTTCGGGGGTGGCTACACCTTC. The full variable domain, in which reference TRBV29-1 and TRBJ1-2 provide the parts outside the CDR3, is SAVISQKPSRDICQRGTSLTIQCQVDSQVTMMFWYRQQPGQSLTLIATANQGSEATYESGFVIDKFPISRPNLTFSTLTVSNMSPEDSSIYLCSVEFFGGGYTFGSGTRLTVV.